This TCR beta chain was captured by sequencing in a study of blood T cell repertoires in COVID-19. Study overall: Spain, Italy and the United States supplied samples that represented acute and convalescent COVID-19. Nucleic acid was either cDNA or gDNA, and it came from T cells, B-cell-depleted T cells, or PBMCs.

The germline V and J ends were trimmed by 6 bases and 0 bases, with 13 bases remaining between them. In germline, CDR1 is KGHSH, CDR2 LQKENI. The CDR3 spans 15 residues. The authors' processing: Amplification from reference gene primers served as the basis for estimated nucleated cell counts. Profiling relied on immunoSEQ multiplex PCR, and the TCRdb table lists in-frame clones only, not all of them. That table supplies the V and J calls and clone size; D and trimming were determined from the DNA. Of about 200,000 clones listed, 60% to 85% are singletons. Sequenced input: peripheral blood. This sequence originates from a woman in her sixties or seventies with acute or convalescent COVID-19. The chain employs TRBV18 and TRBJ2-3, with D possibly TRBD2 on 5 matching bases. The CDR3 DNA sequence: TGTGCCAGCTCGGACTCCCCCGGTAGCACAGATACGCAGTATTTT. It encodes CASSDSPGSTDTQYF.